Following are 4 T cell receptor beta chains from one sample sequenced in a study of cytotoxic CD8 clonotypes in ibrutinib-treated CLL. The table came from immunoSEQ multiplex PCR; TCRdb's copy has only in-frame clones and leaves some out. The sample has approximately 47,000 clones, 57% seen once; the top ten hold under 35%. Sequencing was performed on PBMCs, taken after 24 months of ibrutinib treatment. The receptors originated from a human donor with chronic lymphocytic leukemia.

This clone has more than one count but fewer than ten. V and J are TRBV7-9 and TRBJ2-7; a weak D match, TRBD2 (5 bases). Trimming took 5 bases from V and 7 from J, leaving 18 bases between them. CDR1 is SEHNR, CDR2 FQNEAQ, per germline (reference sequence). The CDR3 consists of 14 residues. CDR3 nucleotide sequence: TGTGCCAGCAGCCCCATGGCGGGCTTCCGAGAGCAGTACTTC. This encodes CASSPMAGFREQYF.

This clone was counted only a few times. V and J are TRBV5-1 and TRBJ2-2; no reliable D call. This CDR3 is built from 13 residues. With 4 bases removed from V and 6 bases from J, the gap between germline ends came to 10 bases. CDR1 is SGHRS and CDR2 is YFSETQ in the germline V gene. The CDR3 reads CASSPVGSGELFF. The CDR3 nucleotides are TGCGCCAGCAGCCCGGTTGGGTCCGGGGAGCTGTTTTTT.

DNA of the CDR3: TGTGCCAGCAGCTTAGGAGGTAGCGGGGAGACCCAGTACTTC. This gives the protein CASSLGGSGETQYF. The chain links TRBV7-7 to TRBJ2-5; the match to TRBD2 covers 7 bases. The J segment lost 5 bases and the V segment lost 1 base, leaving 4 bases of the junction unmatched. This CDR3 spans 14 amino acids. Germline CDR1 reads SSHAT; CDR2 reads FNYEAQ (reference sequence).

Relative to its sample, this clone is medium-sized. The rearrangement links TRBV6-5 to TRBJ2-3, with 8 bases that match TRBD2. V gave up 5 bases and J gave up 5 bases; unmatched junction bases: 9. The CDR3 runs to 15 residues. Germline CDR1 is MNHEY and CDR2 is SVGAGI. The CDR3 region is CASSHLSGGLDTQYF. The DNA of the CDR3 is TGTGCCAGCAGTCACCTATCGGGGGGGCTAGATACGCAGTATTTT.